This record concerns one T cell receptor beta chain sequence. The data stem from a study of blood T cells in healthy people across ages. Study overall: The capture of about one barcoded beta molecule per two T cells was achieved by template switching.

For the second PCR, which ran for roughly 7 to 11 cycles, a sample-barcoded 5' primer and a J-beta primer mix were used. TCRdb fed the 5' RACE reads into MiXCR, producing one record per CDR3 protein. The table includes more than 900,000 distinct CDR3 sequences, just under 30% detected once. Per sample, extraction of total RNA gave at least 5.5 micrograms in every case. V was pared by 4 bases and J by 5 bases, with 11 bases of the junction left unmatched. The CDR3 has 16 amino acids. CDR1 SGHTA and CDR2 FQGNSA come from the germline V gene. The same data also went into a second study, on T cells of mothers and their children. As reported in that work: Researchers report slightly higher, though non-significant, overlap in related mother-child pairs than in unrelated pairs.

V and J are TRBV7-2 and TRBJ2-3; TRBD2 matches at 8 bases. The sample taken for sequencing was blood. The receptor was derived from a woman in her 40s in good health. The DNA of the CDR3 is TGTGCCAGCAGCTCGCAACCCGGACTAGCAGGAGATACGCAGTATTTT. Its translation: CASSSQPGLAGDTQYF. The complete variable domain, with remaining parts taken from reference TRBV7-2 and TRBJ2-3, reads GAGVSQSPSNKVTEKGKDVELRCDPISGHTALYWYRQSLGQGLEFLIYFQGNSAPDKSGLPSDRFSAERTGGSVSTLTIQRTQQEDSAVYLCASSSQPGLAGDTQYFGPGTRLTVL.